Following are 21 T cell receptor beta chains from one sample sequenced in a study of blood T cell repertoires in COVID-19. The method was immunoSEQ multiplex PCR; TCRdb's version includes in-frame clones alone and lacks a portion of them. The sample shows under 100,000 clones, about 89% of them seen only once. The sequencing input was peripheral blood. The receptor set was obtained from a man between 60 and 70 years old with COVID-19, enrolled during active disease.

The V and J genes are TRBV7-3 and TRBJ2-3; 12 nucleotides agree with TRBD2. V trimming: 5 bases; J trimming: 4 bases; junction bases outside the gene matches: 7. The CDR3 totals 16 residues. Germline loops: CDR1 SGHTA, CDR2 FQGTGA. The CDR3 is CASSRRLAGDPDTQYF. CDR3 sequence (DNA): TGTGCCAGCAGCCGCAGACTAGCGGGAGATCCAGATACGCAGTATTTT. The variable domain in full, with the rest retrieved from reference TRBV7-3 and TRBJ2-3, is GAGVSQTPSNKVTEKGKYVELRCDPISGHTALYWYRQSLGQGPEFLIYFQGTGAADDSGLPNDRFFAVRPEGSVSTLKIQRTERGDSAVYLCASSRRLAGDPDTQYFGPGTRLTVL.

The chain carries TRBV3-1 (or the pseudogene TRBV3-2) and TRBJ1-2, with TRBD1 identical over 8 bases. Germline CDR1 reads LGHDT; CDR2 reads YNNKEL (reference sequence). The CDR3 consists of 16 residues. The ends lost 5 bases at V and 4 bases at J; junction bases unmatched: 12. CDR3 sequence reads: CASSVSTGQEGYGYTF. CDR3 DNA sequence: TGTGCCAGCAGCGTATCTACGGGACAGGAAGGCTATGGCTACACCTTC.

This clone showed up many times. The chain carries TRBV2 and TRBJ2-5, with a tentative D call TRBD1 (5 bases). Germline V CDR1 and CDR2: SNHLY, FYNNEI. The V gene lost 8 bases and the J gene lost 5 bases, with 12 bases spanning the gap. The CDR3 has 12 residues. The CDR3 coding sequence is TGTGCCAGCCTCAGGGAAGCGGAGACCCAGTACTTC. Translated, it gives CASLREAETQYF.

The chain carries TRBV7-6 and TRBJ2-2, with D possibly being TRBD2 (5 bases). CDR1 is SGHVS and CDR2 is FNYEAQ in the germline V gene. The CDR3 spans 16 residues. The V and J ends lost 6 bases and 0 bases respectively, with 14 bases between them. The CDR3 reads CASSETGFTNTGELFF. CDR3 in DNA: TGTGCCAGCAGTGAAACGGGGTTTACGAACACCGGGGAGCTGTTTTTT.

The CDR3 bases are TGCGCCAGCAGCTATTTACAGGGGTCTGGAAACACCATATATTTT. Translated: CASSYLQGSGNTIYF. The V gene is TRBV4-1, the J gene TRBJ1-3; 7 positions agree with TRBD1. This CDR3 spans 15 amino acids. Germline values: CDR1 MGHRA, CDR2 YSYEKL. The trim removed 5 bases at V and 1 base at J, leaving 5 bases unmatched.

This chain links TRBV4-2 with TRBJ2-3; weak D call: TRBD2 (5 bases). The V end lost 4 bases, the J end lost 1 base, and 18 bases lay between the germline ends. Germline V gene data show CDR1 as LGHNA and CDR2 as YNFKEQ. This CDR3 contains 17 residues. The CDR3 DNA reads as TGTGCCAGCAGCCCATTGGGGAGTACGACCGGCACAGATACGCAGTATTTT. This codes for CASSPLGSTTGTDTQYF.

The chain combines TRBV5-6 with TRBJ1-1; 7 positions match TRBD1. CDR1 and CDR2 (germline): SGHDT, YYEEEE. V was clipped by 2 bases and J by 3 bases; unmatched bases: 4. The CDR3 consists of 14 residues. CDR3 coding DNA: TGTGCCAGCAGCTTCATCACAGGGGACACTGAAGCTTTCTTT. Protein sequence: CASSFITGDTEAFF.

The rearrangement uses TRBV5-1 and TRBJ2-5; weak D call: TRBD1 (5 bases). In germline, CDR1 is SGHRS, CDR2 YFSETQ. The length of the CDR3 is 14 residues. V gave up 5 bases and J gave up 4 bases, with 15 bases separating them. CDR3 sequence reads: CASRVYRRGETQYF. Here the CDR3 DNA reads TGCGCCAGCAGGGTCTATAGAAGGGGAGAGACCCAGTACTTC.

The rearrangement joins TRBV24-1 to TRBJ2-3; no definite D call. The CDR3 extends over 13 amino acids. CDR1 is KGHDR and CDR2 is SFDVKD in the germline V gene. V lost 7 bases to trimming and J lost 0 bases, with 7 bases between them. The chain's CDR3 is CATRAASTDTQYF. DNA of the CDR3: TGTGCCACCAGGGCGGCGAGCACAGATACGCAGTATTTT.

The chain recombines TRBV20-1 with TRBJ1-1; 7 bases line up with TRBD1. The trim removed 6 bases at V and 4 bases at J, leaving 2 bases unmatched. Germline lookup yields CDR1 DFQATT and CDR2 SNEGSKA (reference sequence). The CDR3 contains 11 residues. Written as DNA, the CDR3 is TGCAGTGCCACAGGGGCCACTGAAGCTTTCTTT. Residues: CSATGATEAFF.

This clone appeared a single time. This chain links TRBV6-1 with TRBJ1-5, with TRBD1 identical over 7 bases. CDR1 is MNHNS and CDR2 is SASEGT in the germline V gene. The CDR3 extends over 14 amino acids. The V gene end was trimmed by 3 bases and the J gene end by 7 bases; junction bases not matched to a gene: 6. CDR3 in DNA: TGTGCCAGCAGTGATAGGCAGGGGGGACAGCCCCAGCATTTT. Its translation is CASSDRQGGQPQHF.

This sequence joins TRBV4-1 and TRBJ1-1; D ambiguous. The CDR3 is 13 amino acids. Germline V CDR1 and CDR2: MGHRA, YSYEKL. V lost 0 bases, J lost 0 bases, and 2 bases lay in between. The CDR3 bases are TGCGCCAGCAGCCAAGATATGAACACTGAAGCTTTCTTT. Translating gives CASSQDMNTEAFF.

The V gene is TRBV19, the J gene TRBJ2-2, with 14 positions matching TRBD2. The CDR3 runs to 19 residues. The ends lost 10 bases at V and 3 bases at J; junction bases unmatched: 16. Germline CDR1 is LNHDA and CDR2 is SQIVND (reference sequence). The chain's CDR3 is CATSGTGLAGVRYTGELFF. In nucleotides, the CDR3 is TGTGCCACCTCCGGAACGGGACTAGCGGGAGTAAGGTACACCGGGGAGCTGTTTTTT.

This clone appeared a few times. J is TRBJ1-1 and V is TRBV18, with a tentative D call TRBD1 (5 bases). The CDR3 length is 15 residues. V lost 2 bases and J lost 7, with 17 bases in between. Per the germline V gene, CDR1 is KGHSH and CDR2 is LQKENI. CDR3: CASSPRVVSQGEAFF. CDR3 sequence (DNA): TGTGCCAGCTCACCAAGAGTGGTTAGTCAGGGTGAAGCTTTCTTT.

This CDR3 reads CAWKRQGIYGYTF. CDR3 nucleotide sequence: TGTGCCTGGAAGAGGCAGGGAATCTATGGCTACACCTTC. The chain uses TRBV30 and TRBJ1-2, with D maybe TRBD1 (5 bases). The germline CDR1 and CDR2 sequences are GTSNPN and SVGIG (reference sequence). V was clipped by 4 bases and J by 4 bases, with 13 bases between them. The CDR3 totals 13 residues.

V gene TRBV4-1 combines with J gene TRBJ2-7; TRBD1 agrees at 8 bases. Germline values: CDR1 MGHRA, CDR2 YSYEKL. The CDR3 is 14 amino acids. The ends lost 4 bases at V and 4 bases at J; junction bases unmatched: 6. The CDR3 DNA follows: TGCGCCAGCAGCCCACGACAGGGGTCGTACGAGCAGTACTTC. Translated: CASSPRQGSYEQYF.

The rearrangement uses TRBV4-3 and TRBJ1-6, with TRBD1 identical over 8 bases. The CDR3 loop spans 16 amino acids. Germline CDR1 and CDR2: LGHNA and YSLEER. V lost 5 bases, J lost 7 bases, and 10 bases stayed unmatched. As DNA, the CDR3 is TGCGCCAGCAGCTCTGGTCAGGGGGCGCGGAATTCACCCCTCCACTTT. Amino acids: CASSSGQGARNSPLHF.

This rearrangement joins TRBV4-1 to TRBJ2-7, with a possible D match to TRBD2 (5 bases). The CDR3 covers 15 residues. Germline lookup yields CDR1 MGHRA and CDR2 YSYEKL. The ends were cut back, 1 base at V and 2 bases at J, with 12 bases in the middle. CDR3 nucleotide sequence: TGCGCCAGCAGCCAAGGACACCGGGATACCTACGAGCAGTACTTC. Encoded protein: CASSQGHRDTYEQYF.

This rearrangement joins TRBV24-1 to TRBJ1-2, with 8 bases fitting TRBD1. V lost 4 bases, J lost 4 bases, and 4 bases stayed unmatched. This CDR3 is built from 14 residues. The germline V gene encodes CDR1 KGHDR and CDR2 SFDVKD. CDR3 in amino acids: CATSEKGQVYGYTF. The CDR3 DNA follows: TGTGCCACCAGTGAGAAGGGACAGGTCTATGGCTACACCTTC.

The J gene is TRBJ2-1, the V gene TRBV5-1, with 9 bases identical to TRBD1. Germline V lookup: CDR1 SGHRS, CDR2 YFSETQ. J lost 7 bases, V lost 4 bases, and 6 bases had no gene match. The CDR3 sequence is 14 residues long. The DNA for the CDR3 is TGCGCCAGCAGCCTCCGGGACAGGGATAATGAGCAGTTCTTC. Protein sequence: CASSLRDRDNEQFF.

The rearrangement links TRBV6-4 to TRBJ2-1; TRBD1 agrees at 7 bases. The CDR3 contains 18 residues. The germline V gene encodes CDR1 MRHNA and CDR2 SNTAGT. Unmatched junction bases numbered 8, after V lost 0 bases and J lost 0 bases. The DNA of the CDR3 is TGTGCCAGCAGTGACTCTGGGACAGCACACTTCTCCTACAATGAGCAGTTCTTC. It specifies CASSDSGTAHFSYNEQFF.